The sequence of this T cell receptor beta chain was determined in a study of vaccination and CD4 T cells after COVID-19. Across the whole study: Comprising six males and four females, the convalescent participants counted two Hispanic individuals among them.

The treatment here: approximately 9-day PBMC culture with coronavirus spike peptide pools or control peptides (ViraFEST assay). It was before the COVID-19 pandemic (2011-2018) that the unexposed donor's CD4+ T cells were collected. Cultured CD4+ T cell DNA was sequenced using the Oncomine TCR Beta short-read assay. Genomic DNA from cultured CD4+ T cells was extracted. From the PCR reads, TCRdb called clonotypes with MiXCR, one entry per CDR3 protein. In the table there are roughly 10,000 distinct CDR3 sequences, roughly 43% of which are singletons. V lost 4 bases and J lost 7, with 16 bases in between. The CDR3 sequence is 13 residues long. Germline V gene data show CDR1 as DFQATT and CDR2 as SNEGSKA (reference sequence). This clonotype was recorded a few times. The target antigen is unknown. Whole-study findings and limits: A nonsignificant rise from approximately 21 to 38 was seen in the median number of SARS-CoV-2-reactive clonotypes.

The receptor comes from a human donor in good health. This chain links TRBV20-1 with TRBJ2-5; tentatively, D is TRBD2 (5 bases). The specimen sequenced was CD4+ T cells from blood, cultured in vitro. DNA of the CDR3: TGCAGTGCTACCCGCGAGGGAGCCGGGACCCAGTACTTC. It is translated as CSATREGAGTQYF.